Following are 20 T cell receptor beta chains from one sample sequenced in a study of T cell responses to AZD1222 COVID-19 vaccine. The repertoire was sequenced with immunoSEQ multiplex PCR; TCRdb's copy has only in-frame clones and lacks some. The top ten hold roughly 0.91% of the sample, which has around 130,000 clones, nearly 95% seen once. The sequencing here drew on peripheral blood, taken on day 0 of AZD1222 vaccination. The receptors stem from an adult in good health.

The chain links TRBV21-1 to TRBJ1-5. TRBV21-1 is flagged as a pseudogene. The CDR3 sequence is 17 residues long. CDR3 DNA: TGTGCCAGCAGCATTTTTTTCTTTCGGGTGGAGAATCAGCCCCAGCATTTT. Translated: CASSIFFFRVENQPQHF.

The DNA for the CDR3 is TGTGCCAGTAGAGACAGGGATAAGAACACTGAAGCTTTCTTT. It yields the protein CASRDRDKNTEAFF. The rearrangement uses TRBV19 and TRBJ1-1; TRBD1 agrees at 7 bases. V shed 6 bases, J shed 1 base, and the junction held 5 bases outside the gene matches. Germline V gene sequence: CDR1 LNHDA, CDR2 SQIVND (reference sequence). The CDR3 covers 14 residues.

The chain uses TRBV5-1 and TRBJ2-5; D is possibly TRBD1 (6 bases). The CDR3 is made up of 15 amino acids. Per the germline V gene, CDR1 is SGHRS and CDR2 is YFSETQ. Trimming shortened V by 0 bases and J by 1 base, and 10 bases separated the two germline ends. This CDR3 reads CASSLVSRGQETQYF. The DNA of the CDR3 is TGCGCCAGCAGCTTGGTGTCCAGGGGCCAAGAGACCCAGTACTTC.

The chain joins TRBV13 to TRBJ1-2; TRBD1 is a possible D gene (6 bases). The germline CDR1 and CDR2 sequences are PRHDT and FYEKMQ (reference sequence). V lost 7 bases to trimming and J lost 4 bases, with 16 bases between them. This CDR3 region has 14 residues. The CDR3: CASNHGQIAYGYTF. The CDR3 bases are TGTGCCAGCAACCACGGACAGATCGCCTATGGCTACACCTTC. The whole variable domain, remainder taken from reference TRBV13 and TRBJ1-2, is AAGVIQSPRHLIKEKRETATLKCYPIPRHDTVYWYQQGPGQDPQFLISFYEKMQSDKGSIPDRFSAQQFSDYHSELNMSSLELGDSALYFCASNHGQIAYGYTFGSGTRLTVV.

The chain is built from TRBV30 and TRBJ2-6; 11 bases line up with TRBD1. The CDR3 has 20 amino acids. Germline V gene sequence: CDR1 GTSNPN, CDR2 SVGIG (reference sequence). As DNA, the CDR3 is TGTGCGCGGAAGCCTCAAGGGCCCGGGACAGGGGGCTCTGGGGCCAACGTCCTGACTTTC. This encodes CARKPQGPGTGGSGANVLTF. The variable domain in full, with the rest retrieved from reference TRBV30 and TRBJ2-6, is SQTIHQWPATLVQPVGSPLSLECTVEGTSNPNLYWYRQAAGRGLQLLFYSVGIGQISSEVPQNLSASRPQDRQFILSSKKLLLSDSGFYLCARKPQGPGTGGSGANVLTFGAGSRLTVL.

The chain joins TRBV6-5 to TRBJ2-1, with 9 bases that match TRBD2. This CDR3 comprises 15 residues. The germline gives CDR1 MNHEY, CDR2 SVGAGI. The J segment lost 0 bases and the V segment lost 6 bases, leaving 3 bases of the junction unmatched. The CDR3 sequence: CASRPTSGSYNEQFF. The CDR3 bases are TGTGCCAGCAGGCCGACTAGCGGCTCCTACAATGAGCAGTTCTTC.

This chain uses TRBV3-1 (or the pseudogene TRBV3-2) with TRBJ1-1; tentative D call: TRBD1 (5 bases). The CDR3 spans 16 residues. Germline lookup yields CDR1 LGHDT and CDR2 YNNKEL (reference sequence). The V gene lost 1 base and the J gene lost 1 base, with 13 bases spanning the gap. CDR3 residues: CASSQVGTGKNTEAFF. CDR3 sequence (DNA): TGTGCCAGCAGCCAAGTTGGAACAGGTAAGAACACTGAAGCTTTCTTT.

With regard to this clone: The sample carries other DNA sequences with the same CDR3. The chain carries TRBV5-6 and TRBJ1-2; tentative D call: TRBD1 (5 bases). CDR1 and CDR2 (germline): SGHDT, YYEEEE. The CDR3 covers 12 residues. The ends were cut back, 4 bases at V and 3 bases at J, with 7 bases in the middle. This CDR3 is CASSQGDYGYTF. In nucleotides, the CDR3 is TGTGCCAGCAGCCAGGGAGACTATGGCTACACCTTC.

The CDR3 nucleotides read TGCGCCAGCAGCCCACGGCTCCTACAGGGGTACCAAGAGACCCAGTACTTC. Its protein is CASSPRLLQGYQETQYF. The chain combines TRBV4-1 with TRBJ2-5; TRBD1 agrees at 7 bases. CDR3 length: 17 amino acids. V was clipped by 4 bases and J by 0 bases; unmatched bases: 11. The V gene's germline CDR1 is MGHRA and CDR2 YSYEKL.

The V gene is TRBV5-6, the J gene TRBJ2-7, with TRBD2 as a possible D gene (5 bases). Looked up from germline, CDR1 is SGHDT and CDR2 is YYEEEE. This CDR3 is 13 amino acids long. Trimming pared 0 bases from V and 2 bases from J, leaving 6 bases between. CDR3 amino acids: CASSLVGTYEQYF. The CDR3 DNA is TGTGCCAGCAGCTTGGTCGGGACCTACGAGCAGTACTTC.

This clone turned up a few times. This chain links TRBV30 with TRBJ1-1; no firm D call. Looked up from germline, CDR1 is GTSNPN and CDR2 is SVGIG (reference sequence). The CDR3 consists of 13 residues. V was shortened by 0 bases and J by 4 bases, with 9 bases between the two germline ends. CDR3 region: CAWSVVLGTEAFF. CDR3 sequence (DNA): TGTGCCTGGAGTGTTGTTTTGGGCACTGAAGCTTTCTTT.

V usage is TRBV4-2 and J usage is TRBJ1-4; no clear D. Germline V lookup: CDR1 LGHNA, CDR2 YNFKEQ. The CDR3 has 14 amino acids. Trimming left V 6 bases short and J 6 bases short, with 14 bases between. CDR3 in amino acids: CASSRLVEDEKLFF. The DNA of the CDR3 is TGTGCCAGCAGTCGGCTAGTTGAGGATGAAAAACTGTTTTTT.

The chain carries TRBV7-9 and TRBJ1-1, with D possibly TRBD1 on 5 matching bases. The length of the CDR3 is 15 residues. In germline, CDR1 is SEHNR, CDR2 FQNEAQ (reference sequence). V dropped 5 bases and J dropped 10 bases, with 23 bases sitting between them. The CDR3 DNA follows: TGTGCCAGCAGCCCCGGGTGGACACTGCGGGAAAGAGCTTTCTTT. This codes for CASSPGWTLRERAFF. The variable domain in full, completed from reference TRBV7-9 and TRBJ1-1, reads DTGVSQNPRHKITKRGQNVTFRCDPISEHNRLYWYRQTLGQGPEFLTYFQNEAQLEKSRLLSDRFSAERPKGSFSTLEIQRTEQGDSAMYLCASSPGWTLRERAFFGQGTRLTVV.

The chain employs TRBV4-1 and TRBJ2-7, with D unresolved. CDR3 length: 15 amino acids. The germline V gene has CDR1 MGHRA and CDR2 YSYEKL. V lost 0 bases to trimming and J lost 1 base, with 10 bases between them. CDR3 amino acids: CASSQDMRSSYEQYF. The CDR3 DNA reads as TGCGCCAGCAGCCAAGATATGAGGTCATCCTACGAGCAGTACTTC.

V and J are TRBV10-3 and TRBJ2-7, with TRBD2 matching 11 bases. The CDR3 runs to 15 residues. CDR1 is ENHRY, CDR2 SYGVKD, per germline. The ends lost 6 bases at V and 3 bases at J; junction bases unmatched: 7. In DNA, the CDR3 is TGTGCCATCAGCGGGGGACTAGCGGAGAACTACGAGCAGTACTTC. Its protein is CAISGGLAENYEQYF.

This chain links TRBV3-1 (or the pseudogene TRBV3-2) with TRBJ1-5; TRBD1 matches at 8 bases. This CDR3 comprises 14 residues. V dropped 4 bases and J dropped 3; count of bases not matched to a gene: 2. Germline V lookup: CDR1 LGHDT, CDR2 YNNKEL (reference sequence). CDR3 sequence: CASSRDRNNQPQHF. The DNA for the CDR3 is TGTGCCAGCAGCCGGGACAGGAACAATCAGCCCCAGCATTTT.

The genes are TRBV19 and TRBJ1-5, with D perhaps TRBD1 (6 bases). The germline V gene has CDR1 LNHDA and CDR2 SQIVND (reference sequence). Trimming left V 4 bases short and J 8 bases short, with 15 bases between. This CDR3 has 14 residues. This CDR3 is CASSTRGGLKPQHF. The CDR3 bases are TGTGCCAGTAGTACCCGGGGGGGGCTTAAGCCCCAGCATTTT.

The V and J genes are TRBV12-3 or TRBV12-4 and TRBJ1-1; a possible D gene is TRBD1 (5 bases). With 10 bases removed from V and 8 bases from J, the gap between germline ends came to 17 bases. This CDR3 has 12 amino acids. DNA of the CDR3: TGTGCCATACGCCCCGGGACCATCGAAGCTTTCTTT. Protein sequence: CAIRPGTIEAFF.

Concerning this clone itself: Other nucleotide sequences from this sample produce the same CDR3. V is TRBV18 and J is TRBJ2-3, with D uncertain. V was shortened by 3 bases and J by 2 bases, with 3 bases between the two germline ends. Germline loops: CDR1 KGHSH, CDR2 LQKENI. This CDR3 region has 12 residues. CDR3 DNA sequence: TGTGCCAGCTCACCCTCCACAGATACGCAGTATTTT. It yields the protein CASSPSTDTQYF.

The V gene is TRBV7-9, the J gene TRBJ1-2; D perhaps matches TRBD1 (5 bases). This CDR3 has 11 amino acids. Germline CDR1 and CDR2: SEHNR and FQNEAQ (reference sequence). Trimming removed 2 bases at V and 7 bases at J, with 5 bases between. This CDR3 reads CASSLQGGYTF. DNA of the CDR3: TGTGCCAGCAGCTTACAGGGTGGCTACACCTTC.